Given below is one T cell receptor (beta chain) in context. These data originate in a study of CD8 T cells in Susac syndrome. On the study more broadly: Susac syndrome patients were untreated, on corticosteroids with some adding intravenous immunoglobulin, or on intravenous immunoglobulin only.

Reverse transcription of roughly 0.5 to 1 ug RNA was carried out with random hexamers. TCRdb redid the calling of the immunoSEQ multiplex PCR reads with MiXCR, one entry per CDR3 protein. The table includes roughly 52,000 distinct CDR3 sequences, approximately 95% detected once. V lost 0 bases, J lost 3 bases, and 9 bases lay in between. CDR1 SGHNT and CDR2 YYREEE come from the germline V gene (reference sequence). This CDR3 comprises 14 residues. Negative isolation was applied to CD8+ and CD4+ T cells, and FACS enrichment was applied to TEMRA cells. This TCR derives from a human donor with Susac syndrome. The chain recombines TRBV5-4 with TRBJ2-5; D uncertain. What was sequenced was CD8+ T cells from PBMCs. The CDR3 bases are TGTGCCAGCAGCTTGGAAGGGATTGAAGAGACCCAGTACTTC. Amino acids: CASSLEGIEETQYF.